This passage covers 23 T cell receptor beta chains from one sample sequenced in a study of blood T cells in healthy people across ages (dated by TCRdb to the mid-2010s). The library was prepared using 5' RACE. This sample was sequenced with an Illumina HiSeq 2500. The second PCR ran for roughly 7 to 12 cycles and used a J-beta primer mix along with a sample-barcoded 5' primer. TCRdb passed the public sequencing reads through fastp at Q25 and MiXCR, retaining productive beta sequences. One record per CDR3 amino acid sequence lists the most common genes and DNA. Counted in this sample were hundreds of thousands of distinct CDR3 sequences; approximately 30% of them appeared once. Of the sample, about 15% falls within the top ten clones. Sample: blood. The receptors were sampled from a woman older than 75 in good health.

This clonotype has at least ten counts. This chain joins TRBV4-2 and TRBJ2-1, with 9 bases fitting TRBD1. The germline CDR1 and CDR2 sequences are LGHNA and YNFKEQ. The CDR3 length is 17 residues. The J segment lost 5 bases and the V segment lost 3 bases, leaving 11 bases of the junction unmatched. CDR3 DNA: TGTGCCAGCAGCCAGGGGACAGGGCTCGATTCGAACAATGAGCAGTTCTTC. This gives the protein CASSQGTGLDSNNEQFF.

This clonotype was seen many times. The gene calls are TRBV12-3 or TRBV12-4 and TRBJ2-3; TRBD2 aligns across 13 bases. There are 17 residues in the CDR3. V lost 8 bases, J lost 0 bases, and 8 bases stayed unmatched. The CDR3 nucleotides read TGTGCCAGCGGAAAGACTAGCGGGGGGATTAGCACAGATACGCAGTATTTT. Translating it yields CASGKTSGGISTDTQYF.

The chain joins TRBV6-1 to TRBJ1-5; D is uncertain. The CDR3 is 14 amino acids. V was shortened by 1 base and J by 5 bases, with 9 bases between the two germline ends. Germline CDR1 reads MNHNS; CDR2 reads SASEGT. The CDR3 DNA is TGTGCCAGCAGTGAAGGGTCAAAGGATCAGCCCCAGCATTTT. Its protein is CASSEGSKDQPQHF.

This clonotype was counted at least ten times. The chain couples TRBV7-2 to TRBJ2-1, with 10 bases matching TRBD2. The ends lost 3 bases at V and 6 bases at J; junction bases unmatched: 8. The CDR3 consists of 16 residues. Germline CDR1 is SGHTA and CDR2 is FQGNSA. In nucleotides, the CDR3 is TGTGCCAGCAGCTTGACTTCTAGCGGGGGCCGCAATGAGCAGTTCTTC. Translated: CASSLTSSGGRNEQFF.

This clonotype was counted at least ten times. V is TRBV20-1 and J is TRBJ2-1; D may be TRBD2 (6 bases). The V end was cut by 0 bases, the J end by 13 bases, with 22 bases between. The CDR3 length is 15 residues. CDR1 is DFQATT, CDR2 SNEGSKA, per germline (reference sequence). The CDR3 spells CSARDSGGTVETQFF. The CDR3 coding sequence is TGCAGTGCTAGAGATAGCGGAGGAACGGTGGAGACCCAGTTCTTC.

Ten or more counts support this clonotype. The chain joins TRBV20-1 to TRBJ2-3; the match to TRBD2 covers 9 bases. The CDR3 spans 13 residues. CDR1 DFQATT and CDR2 SNEGSKA come from the germline V gene (reference sequence). CDR3 nucleotides: TGCGCCTGCGGGGGGGGTAGCACAGATACGCAGTATTTT. The encoded protein is CACGGGSTDTQYF.

Ten or more counts support this clonotype. The chain uses TRBV4-2 and TRBJ1-4; tentatively, D is TRBD1 (5 bases). Germline values: CDR1 LGHNA, CDR2 YNFKEQ. The CDR3 sequence is 14 residues long. Trimming stripped 1 base from V and 8 bases from J, with 11 bases between. The CDR3 DNA reads as TGTGCCAGCAGCCAAGGCGGGGCAGTCGAAAAACTGTTTTTT. This sequence encodes CASSQGGAVEKLFF.

This clonotype appeared a single time. Being one base from a much bigger clone, this may be a read error. The chain has TRBV20-1 and TRBJ2-5, with 8 bases lining up with TRBD1. The CDR3 contains 13 residues. The V gene end was trimmed by 6 bases and the J gene end by 11 bases; junction bases not matched to a gene: 14. Germline loops: CDR1 DFQATT, CDR2 SNEGSKA (reference sequence). Here the CDR3 reads CSATQGVAYGQYF. The CDR3 nucleotides read TGCAGTGCCACACAGGGGGTTGCCTACGGGCAGTACTTC.

The chain has TRBV20-1 and TRBJ2-7; D is unclear. CDR1 is DFQATT and CDR2 is SNEGSKA in the germline V gene (reference sequence). CDR3 length: 14 residues. The ends were cut back, 2 bases at V and 1 base at J, with 12 bases in the middle. CDR3 coding DNA: TGCAGTGCTAGACCCCGAGAGTTTTCCTACGAGCAGTACTTC. This sequence encodes CSARPREFSYEQYF.

This clonotype was detected ten times or more. This chain connects TRBV28 to TRBJ2-5, with no clear D. Germline CDR1 is MDHEN and CDR2 is SYDVKM. The CDR3 is 13 amino acids. V gave up 4 bases and J gave up 7 bases, with 13 bases separating them. This chain's CDR3 is CASSSGGMGTQYF. The CDR3 coding sequence is TGTGCCAGCAGTTCCGGTGGGATGGGGACCCAGTACTTC.

This clonotype appeared a few times. The chain recombines TRBV20-1 with TRBJ1-1; D is ambiguous. This CDR3 contains 13 residues. Trimming stripped 2 bases from V and 3 bases from J, with 10 bases between. CDR1 and CDR2 from the germline V gene are DFQATT and SNEGSKA (reference sequence). CDR3 coding DNA: TGCAGTGCTAGACAAGTAGAGGACACTGAAGCTTTCTTT. This encodes CSARQVEDTEAFF.

In this sample, this clonotype turned up a few times. The V gene is TRBV4-1, the J gene TRBJ2-3; 9 positions match TRBD2. There are 18 residues in the CDR3. J gave up 0 bases and V 1 base, and 8 bases lay outside the gene matches. Germline CDR1 is MGHRA and CDR2 is YSYEKL. The CDR3: CASSQVPLAGASTDTQYF. The DNA for the CDR3 is TGCGCCAGCAGCCAAGTCCCCTTAGCGGGGGCTAGCACAGATACGCAGTATTTT.

This clonotype was recorded a few times. This may come from a read error, since a much larger clone is one base off. V is TRBV5-1 and J is TRBJ2-7; D is possibly TRBD1 (5 bases). Germline CDR1 reads SGHRS; CDR2 reads YFSETQ. The CDR3 is made up of 15 amino acids. This CDR3 is CASSLTGPSSHEQYF. CDR3 DNA sequence: TGCGCCAGCAGCTTGACAGGACCGAGCTCCCACGAGCAGTACTTC. Complete variable domain (other parts from reference TRBV5-1 and TRBJ2-7): KAGVTQTPRYLIKTRGQQVTLSCSPISGHRSVSWYQQTPGQGLQFLFEYFSETQRNKGNFPGRFSGRQFSNSRSEMNVSTLELGDSALYLCASSLTGPSSHEQYFGPGTRLTVT.

With regard to this clonotype: At one end, the junction sequence differs from germline, possibly due to a read error. J is TRBJ1-1 and V is TRBV12-5, with D perhaps TRBD1 (6 bases). The length of the CDR3 is 14 residues. Per germline, CDR1 LGHNT and CDR2 FRNRAP. This chain's CDR3 is CASSYSQGNTGAFF. As DNA, the CDR3 is TGTGCTAGTAGCTACTCCCAGGGGAACACTGGAGCTTTCTTT.

With regard to this clonotype: A much more abundant neighbour one base away suggests this may be a read error. This chain uses TRBV7-2 with TRBJ1-1, with TRBD1 matching 7 bases. The CDR3 runs to 14 residues. Germline trimming cut 0 bases from V and 5 bases from J; bases unmatched to any gene: 3. Germline V gene sequence: CDR1 SGHTA, CDR2 FQGNSA. The CDR3 DNA is TGTACCAGCAGCTTAGCCTCAGGGGGAACTGAAGCTTTCTTT. Protein product: CTSSLASGGTEAFF.

This clonotype was found many times. CDR3 sequence reads: CASSSGTGVDYEQYF. The CDR3 DNA follows: TGCGCCAGCAGCTCTGGGACAGGGGTTGACTACGAGCAGTACTTC. The rearrangement joins TRBV5-1 to TRBJ2-7; 10 bases line up with TRBD1. V was clipped by 3 bases and J by 3 bases; unmatched bases: 6. CDR3 length: 15 residues. Germline V gene lookup returns CDR1 SGHRS and CDR2 YFSETQ.

This clonotype was recorded at least ten times. This sequence may be a read error, since a much larger clone differs from it by one base. This rearrangement joins TRBV5-6 to TRBJ2-1; D unresolved. V was trimmed by 0 bases and J by 5 bases, leaving 3 bases between them. The CDR3 length is 12 residues. Germline CDR1 is SGHDT and CDR2 is YYEEEE. CDR3 nucleotides: TGTGCCAGCAGCTTGGTGAACAATGAGCAGTTCTTC. Its translation is CASSLVNNEQFF.

Details on this clonotype: A clone one base away is much larger, so this may be a read error. The chain links TRBV18 to TRBJ2-5; D unclear. The germline gives CDR1 KGHSH, CDR2 LQKENI. Trimming took 6 bases from V and 4 from J, leaving 9 bases between them. The CDR3 spans 12 residues. The CDR3 coding sequence is TGTGCCAGCTCCGGGTACCTAGAGACCCAGTACTTC. It specifies CASSGYLETQYF.

Worth noting for this clonotype: A much larger clone lies one base from this, so it may be a read error. The chain uses TRBV25-1 and TRBJ2-5; TRBD2 matches at 8 bases. Germline trimming cut 5 bases from V and 4 bases from J; bases unmatched to any gene: 6. CDR3 size: 14 residues. The germline V gene encodes CDR1 MGHDK and CDR2 SYGVNS. CDR3 sequence reads: CASSRSGAGETQYF. Here the CDR3 DNA reads TGTGCCAGCAGTCGTAGCGGGGCGGGAGAGACCCAGTACTTC.

This clonotype showed up just a few times. The chain recombines TRBV6-2 or TRBV6-3 with TRBJ1-1, with D possibly matching TRBD1 (5 bases). The CDR3 consists of 13 residues. Trimming removed 0 bases at V and 4 bases at J, with 6 bases between. The V gene's germline CDR1 is MNHEY and CDR2 SVGEGT. Here the CDR3 reads CASSYSRATEAFF. The CDR3, as DNA: TGTGCCAGCAGTTACTCCAGGGCCACTGAAGCTTTCTTT.

On this clonotype: At one end, the junction sequence differs from germline, possibly due to a read error. The CDR3 DNA reads TGTGCCACCGGACGGACTGATACCTACAATGAGCGGTACTTC. Its protein product is CATGRTDTYNERYF. The chain is built from TRBV15 and TRBJ2-1; D might be TRBD2 (5 bases). Germline V gene lookup returns CDR1 LNHNV and CDR2 YYDKDF (reference sequence). CDR3 size: 14 residues.

This clonotype has only a few counts. This clone may be a read error of a much larger clone one base away. This chain joins TRBV30 and TRBJ2-1, with TRBD2 matching over 10 bases. The J call is uncertain, as TRBJ2-7 better fits the DNA end. Germline CDR1 and CDR2: GTSNPN and SVGIG (reference sequence). The CDR3 is 17 amino acids. This CDR3 reads CAWSGAGGQKSYNEQYF. In DNA form, the CDR3 reads TGTGCCTGGAGTGGAGCGGGGGGGCAAAAGTCCTACAATGAGCAGTACTTC.

As for this clonotype: Given a much more abundant clone one base away, this may be a read error. The V call is TRBV3-1, the J call TRBJ2-1, with 14 positions matching TRBD2. The CDR3 is made up of 15 amino acids. V lost 10 bases, J lost 9 bases, and 11 bases stayed unmatched. Germline CDR1 reads LGHDT; CDR2 reads YNNKEL (reference sequence). CDR3 sequence (DNA): TGTGCCAACAGACTAGCGGGGGGGCCCCAGGGTGAGCAGTTCTTC. Its protein is CANRLAGGPQGEQFF.